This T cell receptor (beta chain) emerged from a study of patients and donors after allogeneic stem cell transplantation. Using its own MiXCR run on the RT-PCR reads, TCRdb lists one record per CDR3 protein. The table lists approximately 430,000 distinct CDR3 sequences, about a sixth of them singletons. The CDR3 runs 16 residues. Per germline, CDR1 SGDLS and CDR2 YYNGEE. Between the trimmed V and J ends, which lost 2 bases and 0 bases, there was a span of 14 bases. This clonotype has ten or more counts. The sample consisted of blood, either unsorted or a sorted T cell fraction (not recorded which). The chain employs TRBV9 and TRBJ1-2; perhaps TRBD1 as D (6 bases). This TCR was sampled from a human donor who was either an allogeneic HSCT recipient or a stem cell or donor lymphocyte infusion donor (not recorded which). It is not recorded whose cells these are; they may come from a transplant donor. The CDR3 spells CASSVTPTGTNYGYTF. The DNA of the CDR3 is TGTGCCAGCAGCGTCACCCCGACAGGAACTAACTATGGCTACACCTTC.